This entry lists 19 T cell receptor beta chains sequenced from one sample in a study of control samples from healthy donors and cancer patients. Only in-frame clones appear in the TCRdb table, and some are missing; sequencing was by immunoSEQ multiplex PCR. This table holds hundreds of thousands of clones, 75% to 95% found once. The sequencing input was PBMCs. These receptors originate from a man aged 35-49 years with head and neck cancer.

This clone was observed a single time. The CDR3 bases are TGTGCCAGCTCACCTACTGGGGTCGGGGGCTACGAGCAGTACTTC. Protein product: CASSPTGVGGYEQYF. The J gene is TRBJ2-7, the V gene TRBV18, with D possibly TRBD2 on 6 matching bases. V lost 3 bases to trimming and J lost 3 bases, with 15 bases between them. Germline V gene data show CDR1 as KGHSH and CDR2 as LQKENI. The CDR3 is 15 amino acids.

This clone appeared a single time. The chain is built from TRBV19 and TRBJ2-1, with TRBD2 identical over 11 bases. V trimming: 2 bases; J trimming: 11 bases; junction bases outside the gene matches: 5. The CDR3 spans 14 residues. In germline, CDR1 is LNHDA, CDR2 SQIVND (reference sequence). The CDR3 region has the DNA TGTGCCAGTAGTATACTAGCGGGGGGAGCTAAGCAGTTCTTC. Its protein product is CASSILAGGAKQFF.

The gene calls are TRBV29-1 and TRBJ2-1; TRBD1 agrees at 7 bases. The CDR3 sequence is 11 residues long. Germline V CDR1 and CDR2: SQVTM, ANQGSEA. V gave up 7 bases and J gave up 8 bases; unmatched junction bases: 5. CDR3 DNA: TGCAGCGGTGACAGGGCCGATGAGCAGTTCTTC. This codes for CSGDRADEQFF.

CDR3 coding DNA: TGTGCCAGCAGCTTGGGGTCGGCCGGCGGGTTGAAGCAGTACTTC. It specifies CASSLGSAGGLKQYF. This chain connects TRBV5-5 to TRBJ2-7; weak D call: TRBD2 (5 bases). From germline, CDR1 is SGHKS and CDR2 YYEKEE (reference sequence). Trimming took off 0 bases at V and 8 bases at J, with 18 bases between the two ends. This CDR3 is built from 15 residues.

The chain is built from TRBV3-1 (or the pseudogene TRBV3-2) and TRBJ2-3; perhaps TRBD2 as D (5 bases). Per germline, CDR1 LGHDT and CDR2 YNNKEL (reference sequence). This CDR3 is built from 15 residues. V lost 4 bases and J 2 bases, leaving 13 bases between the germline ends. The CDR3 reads CASSLARAPTDTQYF. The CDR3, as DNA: TGTGCCAGCAGCCTCGCGAGGGCCCCCACAGATACGCAGTATTTT.

CDR3 nucleotide sequence: TGTGCCAGCAGTTACTCGGGACAGAGGGCTAACACTGAAGCTTTCTTT. This codes for CASSYSGQRANTEAFF. The chain joins TRBV6-6 to TRBJ1-1, with 7 bases aligning to TRBD1. Germline loops: CDR1 MNHNY, CDR2 SVGAGI (reference sequence). The V segment lost 0 bases and the J segment 2 bases; nucleotides outside the gene matches: 6. The CDR3 consists of 16 residues.

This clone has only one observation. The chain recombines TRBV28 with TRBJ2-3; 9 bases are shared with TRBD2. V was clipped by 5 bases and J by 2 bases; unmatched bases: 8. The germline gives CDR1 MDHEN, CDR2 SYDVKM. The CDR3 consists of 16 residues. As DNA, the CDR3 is TGTGCCAGCAGTCTAGCGGGGCTACAATCCACAGATACGCAGTATTTT. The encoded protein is CASSLAGLQSTDTQYF.

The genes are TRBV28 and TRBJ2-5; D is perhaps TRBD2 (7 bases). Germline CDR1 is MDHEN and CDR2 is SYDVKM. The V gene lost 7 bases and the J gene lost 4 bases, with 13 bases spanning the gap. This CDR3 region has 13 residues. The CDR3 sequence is CASTVGGRETQYF. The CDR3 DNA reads TGTGCCAGCACCGTGGGGGGGCGAGAGACCCAGTACTTC.

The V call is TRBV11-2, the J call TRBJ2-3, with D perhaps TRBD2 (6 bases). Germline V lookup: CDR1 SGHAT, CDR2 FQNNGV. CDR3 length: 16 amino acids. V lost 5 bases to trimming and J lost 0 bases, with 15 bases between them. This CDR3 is CASSLSLGGSTDTQYF. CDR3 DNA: TGTGCCAGCAGCCTCTCACTAGGAGGGAGCACAGATACGCAGTATTTT.

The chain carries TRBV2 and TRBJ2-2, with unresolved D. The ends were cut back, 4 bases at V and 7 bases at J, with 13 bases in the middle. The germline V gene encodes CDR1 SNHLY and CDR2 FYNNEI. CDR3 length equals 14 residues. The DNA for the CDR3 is TGTGCCAGCAGTGGATTTCCTAGGAACGGGGAGCTGTTTTTT. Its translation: CASSGFPRNGELFF.

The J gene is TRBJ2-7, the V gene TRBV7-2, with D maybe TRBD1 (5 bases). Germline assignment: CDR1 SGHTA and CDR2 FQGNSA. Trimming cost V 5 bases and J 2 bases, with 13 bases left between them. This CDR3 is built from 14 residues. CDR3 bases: TGTGCCAGCAGCCCTCCCAGGGTCACCTACGAGCAGTACTTC. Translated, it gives CASSPPRVTYEQYF. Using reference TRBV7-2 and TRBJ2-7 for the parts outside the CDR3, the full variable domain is GAGVSQSPSNKVTEKGKDVELRCDPISGHTALYWYRQSLGQGLEFLIYFQGNSAPDKSGLPSDRFSAERTGGSVSTLTIQRTQQEDSAVYLCASSPPRVTYEQYFGPGTRLTVT.

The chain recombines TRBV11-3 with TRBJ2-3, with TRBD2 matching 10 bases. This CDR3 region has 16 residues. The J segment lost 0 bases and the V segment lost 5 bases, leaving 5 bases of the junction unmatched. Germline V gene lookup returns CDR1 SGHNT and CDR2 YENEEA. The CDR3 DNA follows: TGTGCCAGCAGCCCCGGACTAGCGGCTAGCACAGATACGCAGTATTTT. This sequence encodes CASSPGLAASTDTQYF.

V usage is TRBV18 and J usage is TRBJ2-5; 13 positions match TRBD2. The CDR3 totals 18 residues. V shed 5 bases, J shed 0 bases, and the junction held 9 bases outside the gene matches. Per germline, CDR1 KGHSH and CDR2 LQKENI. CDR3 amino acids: CASSAGLAGVMYQETQYF. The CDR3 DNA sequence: TGTGCCAGCTCAGCAGGACTAGCGGGGGTGATGTACCAAGAGACCCAGTACTTC.

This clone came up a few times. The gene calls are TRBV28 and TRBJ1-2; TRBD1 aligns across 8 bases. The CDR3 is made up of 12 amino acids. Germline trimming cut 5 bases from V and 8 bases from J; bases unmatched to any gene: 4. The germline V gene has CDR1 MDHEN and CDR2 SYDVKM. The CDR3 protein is CASSDRGGGYTF. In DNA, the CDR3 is TGTGCCAGCAGTGACAGGGGCGGGGGCTACACCTTC.

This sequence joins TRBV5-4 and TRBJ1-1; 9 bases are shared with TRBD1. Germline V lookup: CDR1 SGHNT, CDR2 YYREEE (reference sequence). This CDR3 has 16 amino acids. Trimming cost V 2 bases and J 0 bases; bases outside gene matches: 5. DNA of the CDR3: TGTGCCAGCAGCTTCGACAGGGGGTTCATGAACACTGAAGCTTTCTTT. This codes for CASSFDRGFMNTEAFF.

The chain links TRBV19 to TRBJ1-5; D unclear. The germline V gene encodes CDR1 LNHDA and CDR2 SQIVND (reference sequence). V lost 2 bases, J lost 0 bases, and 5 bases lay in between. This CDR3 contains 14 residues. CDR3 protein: CASSIRSSNQPQHF. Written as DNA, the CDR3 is TGTGCCAGTAGTATACGGAGTAGCAATCAGCCCCAGCATTTT.

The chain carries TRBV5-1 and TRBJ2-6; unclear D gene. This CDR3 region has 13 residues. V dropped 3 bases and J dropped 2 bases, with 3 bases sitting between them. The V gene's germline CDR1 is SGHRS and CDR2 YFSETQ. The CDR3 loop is CASSSAGANVLTF. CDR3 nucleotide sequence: TGCGCCAGCAGCTCCGCTGGGGCCAACGTCCTGACTTTC.

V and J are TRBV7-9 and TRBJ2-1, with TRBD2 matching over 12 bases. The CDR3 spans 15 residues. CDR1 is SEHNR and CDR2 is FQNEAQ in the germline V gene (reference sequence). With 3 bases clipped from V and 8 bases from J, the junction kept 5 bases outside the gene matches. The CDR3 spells CASSLSSGRADEQFF. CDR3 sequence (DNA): TGTGCCAGCAGCTTGTCTAGCGGGAGGGCCGATGAGCAGTTCTTC.

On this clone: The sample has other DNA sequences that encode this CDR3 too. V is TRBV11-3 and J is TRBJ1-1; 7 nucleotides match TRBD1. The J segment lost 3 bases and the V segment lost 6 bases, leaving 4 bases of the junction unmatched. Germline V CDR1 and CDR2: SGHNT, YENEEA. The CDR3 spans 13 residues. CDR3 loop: CASSIDRDTEAFF. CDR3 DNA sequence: TGTGCCAGCAGTATTGACAGGGACACTGAAGCTTTCTTT.